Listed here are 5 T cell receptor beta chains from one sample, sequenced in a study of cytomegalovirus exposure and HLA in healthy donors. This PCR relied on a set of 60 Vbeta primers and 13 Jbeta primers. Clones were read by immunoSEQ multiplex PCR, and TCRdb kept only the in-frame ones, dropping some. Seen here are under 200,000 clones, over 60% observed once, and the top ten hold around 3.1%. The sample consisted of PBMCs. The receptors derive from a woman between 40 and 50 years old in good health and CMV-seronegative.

The CDR3 region has the DNA TGTGCCAGCAGTGAACTAGGGGCTGCTGGAAACACCATATATTTT. It codes for CASSELGAAGNTIYF. The V and J genes are TRBV25-1 and TRBJ1-3, with a weak D call TRBD1 (5 bases). Germline V gene lookup returns CDR1 MGHDK and CDR2 SYGVNS. V was cut by 2 bases and J by 2 bases, with 10 bases left in between. This CDR3 is built from 15 residues.

CDR3 sequence (DNA): TGTGCCAGCAGCCAGGGGCTAGAGACCCAGTACTTC. This encodes CASSQGLETQYF. The J gene is TRBJ2-5, the V gene TRBV5-5; possible D gene TRBD1, 6 bases. Germline V gene lookup returns CDR1 SGHKS and CDR2 YYEKEE (reference sequence). Trimming cost V 4 bases and J 4 bases, with 8 bases left between them. CDR3 length: 12 residues.

The chain's CDR3 is CASRRMMAGLTF. DNA of the CDR3: TGTGCCAGCAGGCGTATGATGGCAGGCCTCACCTTC. V and J are TRBV2 and TRBJ1-2; D ambiguous. CDR1 and CDR2 (germline): SNHLY, FYNNEI. The CDR3 runs to 12 residues. With 6 bases removed from V and 13 bases from J, the gap between germline ends came to 18 bases.

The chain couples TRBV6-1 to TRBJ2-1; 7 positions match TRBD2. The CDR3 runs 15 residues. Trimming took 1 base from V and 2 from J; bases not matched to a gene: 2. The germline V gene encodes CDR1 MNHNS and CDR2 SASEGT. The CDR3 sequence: CASSEVGGAYNEQFF. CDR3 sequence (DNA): TGTGCCAGCAGTGAAGTGGGGGGGGCCTACAATGAGCAGTTCTTC.

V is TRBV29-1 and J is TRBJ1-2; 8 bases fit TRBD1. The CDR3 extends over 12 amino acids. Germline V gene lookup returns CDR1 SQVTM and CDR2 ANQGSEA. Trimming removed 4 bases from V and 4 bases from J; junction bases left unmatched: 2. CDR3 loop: CSVGGTGYGYTF. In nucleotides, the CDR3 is TGCAGCGTTGGGGGGACAGGCTATGGCTACACCTTC.